A selection of T cell receptor beta chains follows, all from one sample in a study of cytomegalovirus exposure and HLA in healthy donors. Profiling relied on immunoSEQ multiplex PCR, and the TCRdb table lists in-frame clones only, not all of them. The sample contains tens of thousands of clones, 65% to 85% of which appear only once. The sequencing sample was made of PBMCs. These receptors were taken from a young man in good health and CMV-seronegative. CDR3s include the opening cysteine and the closing phenylalanine or tryptophan. Each record gives: clone size, J gene, D gene, V gene, CDR3 DNA, CDR3 protein. A D gene is named only where the DNA matches it firmly. Clone size, where shown, is once, few, many, or a class for clones that have expanded.

clone_size: .; j_call: TRBJ1-3; d_call: .; v_call: TRBV9; cdr3_nt: TGTGCCAGCAGCCCTGTATCCAGGGCCGCTGGAAACACCATATATTTT; cdr3_aa: CASSPVSRAAGNTIYF
clone_size: .; j_call: TRBJ2-1; d_call: TRBD2; v_call: TRBV10-3; cdr3_nt: TGTGCCATCAGTGGACTAGCCGACTACAATGAGCAGTTCTTC; cdr3_aa: CAISGLADYNEQFF
clone_size: .; j_call: TRBJ2-1; d_call: TRBD2; v_call: TRBV29-1; cdr3_nt: TGCAGCGTTGGGACTAGCGGGAACTACAATGAGCAGTTCTTC; cdr3_aa: CSVGTSGNYNEQFF
clone_size: .; j_call: TRBJ2-3; d_call: TRBD1; v_call: TRBV13; cdr3_nt: TGTGCCAGCAGCCTAGGACAGGGTCCAGATACGCAGTATTTT; cdr3_aa: CASSLGQGPDTQYF
clone_size: .; j_call: TRBJ1-1; d_call: .; v_call: TRBV10-2; cdr3_nt: TGCGCCAGCAGTCCCGACAGGATGAACACTGAAGCTTTCTTT; cdr3_aa: CASSPDRMNTEAFF
clone_size: .; j_call: TRBJ2-2; d_call: .; v_call: TRBV6-1; cdr3_nt: TGTGCCAGCAGTGTTGGCCGGAGGTCCGGGGAGCTGTTTTTT; cdr3_aa: CASSVGRRSGELFF
clone_size: .; j_call: TRBJ1-2; d_call: TRBD1; v_call: TRBV28; cdr3_nt: TGTGCCAGCAGTTTATTCCCAGGGGGCTATGGCTACACCTTC; cdr3_aa: CASSLFPGGYGYTF
clone_size: .; j_call: TRBJ2-7; d_call: TRBD1; v_call: TRBV6-6; cdr3_nt: TGTGCCAGCAGTTTTCCGGTGGGACAGGGCCCGAACGAGCAGTACTTC; cdr3_aa: CASSFPVGQGPNEQYF
clone_size: few; j_call: TRBJ2-1; d_call: TRBD2; v_call: TRBV14; cdr3_nt: TGTGCCAGCAGCCAAGACATTTATCGGCCTAGCGGAAACAATGAGCAGTTCTTC; cdr3_aa: CASSQDIYRPSGNNEQFF
clone_size: .; j_call: TRBJ1-2; d_call: TRBD1; v_call: TRBV4-1; cdr3_nt: TGCGCCAGCAGCCTGCAAGGACAGGGCCCTAACTATGGCTACACCTTC; cdr3_aa: CASSLQGQGPNYGYTF
clone_size: .; j_call: TRBJ1-2; d_call: .; v_call: TRBV7-9; cdr3_nt: TGTGCCAGCAGCTTAGCGCGTGGGGCCTATGGCTACACCTTC; cdr3_aa: CASSLARGAYGYTF
clone_size: .; j_call: TRBJ2-1; d_call: .; v_call: TRBV28; cdr3_nt: TGTGCCAGCAGTACCTTGAGTGGGCGTAGAAATGAGCAGTTCTTC; cdr3_aa: CASSTLSGRRNEQFF
clone_size: .; j_call: TRBJ1-4; d_call: .; v_call: TRBV5-6; cdr3_nt: TGTGCCAGCAGCCCGCCAGGTGAAAAACTGTTTTTT; cdr3_aa: CASSPPGEKLFF
clone_size: .; j_call: TRBJ1-6; d_call: .; v_call: TRBV27; cdr3_nt: TGTGCCAGCAGGGGCTTTAACGGGGTCAATTCACCCCTCCACTTT; cdr3_aa: CASRGFNGVNSPLHF
clone_size: .; j_call: TRBJ2-1; d_call: TRBD2; v_call: TRBV6-1; cdr3_nt: TGTGCCAGCAGTACCGGCGGACTAGCTTTTAATGAGCAGTTCTTC; cdr3_aa: CASSTGGLAFNEQFF
clone_size: .; j_call: TRBJ2-3; d_call: .; v_call: TRBV29-1; cdr3_nt: TGCAGCGATGGCCCAGATACGCAGTATTTT; cdr3_aa: CSDGPDTQYF
clone_size: .; j_call: TRBJ2-6; d_call: TRBD1; v_call: TRBV7-6; cdr3_nt: TGTGCCAGCAGCCCGGTGACGGGACAGGGGGCGGTGGCGTTCAGAGGGGCCAACGTCCTGACTTTC; cdr3_aa: CASSPVTGQGAVAFRGANVLTF
clone_size: .; j_call: TRBJ1-1; d_call: .; v_call: TRBV6-5; cdr3_nt: TGTGCCAGCAGCCAAAGAAGGGGTCCCCGGGAGGCTTTCTTT; cdr3_aa: CASSQRRGPREAFF
clone_size: once; j_call: TRBJ1-1; d_call: .; v_call: TRBV7-8; cdr3_nt: TGTGCCAGCAGCTTAGATAGAGGAGGCACTGAAGCTTTCTTT; cdr3_aa: CASSLDRGGTEAFF
clone_size: .; j_call: TRBJ2-7; d_call: TRBD2; v_call: TRBV14; cdr3_nt: TGTGCCAGCAGCCAAAGAAATGGAAAGCTACTAGCGGGAGGCTACGAGCAGTACTTC; cdr3_aa: CASSQRNGKLLAGGYEQYF
clone_size: .; j_call: TRBJ1-5; d_call: .; v_call: TRBV28; cdr3_nt: TGTGCCAGCAGATCAGATCAGCCCCAGCATTTT; cdr3_aa: CASRSDQPQHF
clone_size: .; j_call: TRBJ2-7; d_call: TRBD2; v_call: TRBV30; cdr3_nt: TGTGCCTGGAGTGTAGCGGGAGGCCACGAGCAGTACTTC; cdr3_aa: CAWSVAGGHEQYF
clone_size: .; j_call: TRBJ2-7; d_call: TRBD2; v_call: TRBV10-3; cdr3_nt: TGTGCCATCGGCGGGACTAGCGGGAGGGCTACCTACGAGCAGTACTTC; cdr3_aa: CAIGGTSGRATYEQYF
clone_size: .; j_call: TRBJ2-1; d_call: .; v_call: TRBV29-1; cdr3_nt: TGCAGGGGGACACAGGGAGCTTCTGGCGAGCAGTTCTTC; cdr3_aa: CRGTQGASGEQFF
clone_size: .; j_call: TRBJ1-2; d_call: .; v_call: TRBV11-2; cdr3_nt: TGTGCCAGCAGCCCAGCCGGTATTTCGGGTGGCTACACCTTC; cdr3_aa: CASSPAGISGGYTF
clone_size: .; j_call: TRBJ1-2; d_call: .; v_call: TRBV10-2; cdr3_nt: TGCGCCAGCAGTGAGCCAGGGAGGGTTGCAGGCTACACCTTC; cdr3_aa: CASSEPGRVAGYTF
clone_size: .; j_call: TRBJ2-7; d_call: .; v_call: TRBV4-3; cdr3_nt: TGCGCCAGCAGCCCCCGCGGGACAGATCGGGAGCAGTACTTC; cdr3_aa: CASSPRGTDREQYF
clone_size: .; j_call: TRBJ1-1; d_call: TRBD1; v_call: TRBV16; cdr3_nt: TGTGCCAGCAGCCGAACCGGGACAGTGAACACTGAAGCTTTCTTT; cdr3_aa: CASSRTGTVNTEAFF
clone_size: .; j_call: TRBJ2-1; d_call: TRBD1; v_call: TRBV29-1; cdr3_nt: TGCAGCGTTGAATTAAGGGACAGGGGGCCCAATGAGCAGTTCTTC; cdr3_aa: CSVELRDRGPNEQFF
clone_size: .; j_call: TRBJ1-4; d_call: .; v_call: TRBV7-2; cdr3_nt: TGTGCCAGCAGCGGACTGAATTTTGCAACTAATGAAAAACTGTTTTTT; cdr3_aa: CASSGLNFATNEKLFF
clone_size: .; j_call: TRBJ1-1; d_call: TRBD1; v_call: TRBV6-5; cdr3_nt: TGTGCCAGCAGTCCAGACAGGGCGGGGAACACTGAAGCTTTCTTT; cdr3_aa: CASSPDRAGNTEAFF
clone_size: .; j_call: TRBJ1-3; d_call: .; v_call: TRBV18; cdr3_nt: TGTGCCAGCTCACCTTTACAGGGCTCTGGAAACACCATATATTTT; cdr3_aa: CASSPLQGSGNTIYF
clone_size: .; j_call: TRBJ1-3; d_call: .; v_call: TRBV11-2; cdr3_nt: TGTGCCAGCACCAGGGCAGGGATGGGAAACACCATATATTTT; cdr3_aa: CASTRAGMGNTIYF
clone_size: .; j_call: TRBJ2-1; d_call: .; v_call: TRBV11-1; cdr3_nt: TGTGCCAGCAGTCCGACGGACAGCGGACGGCAGTTCTTC; cdr3_aa: CASSPTDSGRQFF